These T cell receptor beta chains were read from a single sample in a study of T cells after yellow fever vaccination. TCRdb re-called the 5' RACE reads through MiXCR, storing one row per CDR3 protein. The sample has 300,000 to 350,000 distinct CDR3 sequences, roughly 4.3% seen once. The specimen comprised PBMCs, sampled 5 days after the yellow fever booster vaccination. Every receptor here comes from a man aged 18 to 35 who received the YFV17D yellow fever vaccine. The CDR3 runs from the conserved cysteine through the conserved F or W. D genes are given only for firm matches. Expanded clones are given a class, and other clones once, few, many or no size at all.

j_call: TRBJ1-2; d_call: TRBD1; v_call: TRBV12-3/TRBV12-4; clone_size: NA; cdr3_aa: CASSFPGQGAGGYTF; cdr3_nt: TGTGCCAGCAGTTTCCCGGGACAGGGGGCTGGGGGCTACACCTTC
j_call: TRBJ2-1; d_call: TRBD1; v_call: TRBV20-1; clone_size: NA; cdr3_aa: CSAGTVDYNEQFF; cdr3_nt: TGCAGTGCTGGGACAGTCGACTACAATGAGCAGTTCTTC
j_call: TRBJ1-2; d_call: NA; v_call: TRBV27; clone_size: many; cdr3_aa: CASSSGDSLKGGYTF; cdr3_nt: TGTGCCAGCAGTTCCGGTGACAGCCTAAAGGGGGGCTACACCTTC
j_call: TRBJ2-5; d_call: TRBD1; v_call: TRBV4-3; clone_size: many; cdr3_aa: CASSQGHRGSETQYF; cdr3_nt: TGCGCCAGCAGCCAAGGTCACAGGGGTAGCGAGACCCAGTACTTC
j_call: TRBJ1-5; d_call: NA; v_call: TRBV4-1; clone_size: few; cdr3_aa: CASSGRVGEDQPQHF; cdr3_nt: TGCGCCAGCAGCGGCAGGGTAGGGGAGGATCAGCCCCAGCATTTT
j_call: TRBJ1-2; d_call: NA; v_call: TRBV10-3; clone_size: NA; cdr3_aa: CAISVAGDQGYTF; cdr3_nt: TGTGCCATCAGTGTCGCGGGGGATCAAGGCTACACCTTC
j_call: TRBJ1-6; d_call: NA; v_call: TRBV7-9; clone_size: many; cdr3_aa: CASSLGGDSPLHF; cdr3_nt: TGTGCCAGCAGCTTGGGCGGGGATTCACCCCTCCACTTT
j_call: TRBJ1-2; d_call: TRBD1; v_call: TRBV7-9; clone_size: NA; cdr3_aa: CASSHGQGYGYTF; cdr3_nt: TGTGCCAGCAGCCACGGACAGGGATATGGCTACACCTTC
j_call: TRBJ2-2; d_call: NA; v_call: TRBV7-9; clone_size: NA; cdr3_aa: CASRPQGNTGELFF; cdr3_nt: TGTGCCAGCAGACCACAGGGGAACACCGGGGAGCTGTTTTTT
j_call: TRBJ1-1; d_call: NA; v_call: TRBV3-1; clone_size: many; cdr3_aa: CASSQQGWVTEAFF; cdr3_nt: TGTGCCAGCAGCCAGCAGGGGTGGGTCACTGAAGCTTTCTTT
j_call: TRBJ1-2; d_call: NA; v_call: TRBV7-2; clone_size: few; cdr3_aa: CASSVGGSLYGYTF; cdr3_nt: TGTGCCAGCAGCGTCGGTGGATCCCTCTATGGCTACACCTTC
j_call: TRBJ2-1; d_call: NA; v_call: TRBV7-2; clone_size: NA; cdr3_aa: CASSLARVGEQFF; cdr3_nt: TGTGCCAGCAGCTTAGCTCGAGTGGGCGAGCAGTTCTTC
j_call: TRBJ2-5; d_call: NA; v_call: TRBV5-6; clone_size: NA; cdr3_aa: CASSLAARIQETQYF; cdr3_nt: TGTGCCAGCAGCTTGGCCGCCAGGATTCAAGAGACCCAGTACTTC
j_call: TRBJ1-5; d_call: NA; v_call: TRBV14; clone_size: few; cdr3_aa: CASSQGSSNQPQHF; cdr3_nt: TGTGCCAGCAGCCAAGGCTCTAGCAATCAGCCCCAGCATTTT
j_call: TRBJ1-1; d_call: TRBD1; v_call: TRBV5-1; clone_size: many; cdr3_aa: CASSRGQVIMNTEAFF; cdr3_nt: TGCGCCAGCAGCAGGGGGCAAGTTATCATGAACACTGAAGCTTTCTTT
j_call: TRBJ1-5; d_call: TRBD1; v_call: TRBV5-6; clone_size: NA; cdr3_aa: CASSLTGTGHNQPQHF; cdr3_nt: TGTGCCAGCAGCTTGACCGGGACAGGGCACAATCAGCCCCAGCATTTT
j_call: TRBJ2-2; d_call: TRBD2; v_call: TRBV20-1; clone_size: many; cdr3_aa: CSAYSGVNTGELFF; cdr3_nt: TGCAGTGCTTATAGCGGGGTGAACACCGGGGAGCTGTTTTTT
j_call: TRBJ2-1; d_call: NA; v_call: TRBV5-1; clone_size: many; cdr3_aa: CASSFALDIRASNEQFF; cdr3_nt: TGCGCCAGCAGCTTCGCCTTGGACATTAGAGCTAGCAATGAGCAGTTCTTC
j_call: TRBJ1-2; d_call: NA; v_call: TRBV7-2; clone_size: many; cdr3_aa: CASSSLRRNDGYTF; cdr3_nt: TGTGCCAGCAGCTCTCTACGCAGGAATGATGGCTACACCTTC
j_call: TRBJ2-1; d_call: NA; v_call: TRBV29-1; clone_size: many; cdr3_aa: CTGIMYNEQFF; cdr3_nt: TGCACAGGGATTATGTACAATGAGCAGTTCTTC
j_call: TRBJ1-2; d_call: NA; v_call: TRBV24-1; clone_size: NA; cdr3_aa: CATRGICYGYTF; cdr3_nt: TGTGCCACCAGGGGGATCTGCTATGGCTACACCTTC
j_call: TRBJ1-1; d_call: NA; v_call: TRBV11-2; clone_size: NA; cdr3_aa: CASSTDRTEAFF; cdr3_nt: TGTGCCAGCAGCACAGACAGGACTGAAGCTTTCTTT
j_call: TRBJ2-5; d_call: NA; v_call: TRBV20-1; clone_size: few; cdr3_aa: CSASLHQKGETQYF; cdr3_nt: TGCAGTGCTAGCTTACACCAAAAGGGGGAGACCCAGTACTTC
j_call: TRBJ2-3; d_call: TRBD2; v_call: TRBV5-4; clone_size: few; cdr3_aa: CASTLGAGSTDTQYF; cdr3_nt: TGTGCCAGCACCCTGGGAGCGGGGAGCACAGATACGCAGTATTTT
j_call: TRBJ1-2; d_call: NA; v_call: TRBV5-1; clone_size: NA; cdr3_aa: CASSLNLLNYGYTF; cdr3_nt: TGCGCCAGCAGCTTGAATCTGCTGAACTATGGCTACACCTTC
j_call: TRBJ2-7; d_call: TRBD1; v_call: TRBV7-2; clone_size: NA; cdr3_aa: CASSLARTGTYEQYF; cdr3_nt: TGTGCCAGCAGCTTAGCTAGGACAGGTACCTACGAGCAGTACTTC
j_call: TRBJ2-5; d_call: NA; v_call: TRBV29-1; clone_size: NA; cdr3_aa: CSVARGNQETQYF; cdr3_nt: TGCAGCGTTGCAAGGGGAAACCAAGAGACCCAGTACTTC
j_call: TRBJ2-5; d_call: NA; v_call: TRBV4-1; clone_size: many; cdr3_aa: CASSFHPDRWETQYF; cdr3_nt: TGCGCCAGCAGCTTCCACCCGGACAGATGGGAGACCCAGTACTTC
j_call: TRBJ1-5; d_call: NA; v_call: TRBV30; clone_size: NA; cdr3_aa: CAWSMVQGQPQHF; cdr3_nt: TGTGCCTGGAGTATGGTTCAGGGCCAGCCCCAGCATTTT
j_call: TRBJ1-2; d_call: NA; v_call: TRBV6-5; clone_size: NA; cdr3_aa: CASSLLGDGYTF; cdr3_nt: TGTGCCAGCAGCCTTTTGGGCGATGGCTACACCTTC
j_call: TRBJ2-7; d_call: NA; v_call: TRBV6-6; clone_size: many; cdr3_aa: CASSRTEAVGYEQYF; cdr3_nt: TGTGCCAGCAGTCGAACCGAGGCCGTAGGTTACGAGCAGTACTTC
j_call: TRBJ2-3; d_call: NA; v_call: TRBV7-2; clone_size: many; cdr3_aa: CASSLERTSDTQYF; cdr3_nt: TGTGCCAGCAGCTTAGAACGCACCTCAGATACGCAGTATTTT
j_call: TRBJ1-1; d_call: NA; v_call: TRBV12-3/TRBV12-4; clone_size: many; cdr3_aa: CASSLAEGTEAFF; cdr3_nt: TGTGCCAGCAGTTTAGCCGAGGGGACTGAAGCTTTCTTT
j_call: TRBJ2-5; d_call: NA; v_call: TRBV20-1; clone_size: many; cdr3_aa: CSARDLFDSQETQYF; cdr3_nt: TGCAGTGCTAGAGACCTTTTCGACAGCCAAGAGACCCAGTACTTC
j_call: TRBJ1-1; d_call: NA; v_call: TRBV5-4; clone_size: many; cdr3_aa: CASSPGGTLNTEAFF; cdr3_nt: TGTGCCAGCAGCCCCGGGGGGACCCTGAACACTGAAGCTTTCTTT
j_call: TRBJ2-3; d_call: TRBD2; v_call: TRBV5-1; clone_size: NA; cdr3_aa: CATADGRGGADTQYF; cdr3_nt: TGCGCCACTGCGGATGGGCGGGGGGGCGCAGATACGCAGTATTTT
j_call: TRBJ2-3; d_call: TRBD1; v_call: TRBV28; clone_size: many; cdr3_aa: CASRYGDRGGTNTQYF; cdr3_nt: TGTGCCAGCCGTTATGGAGACAGGGGGGGCACGAATACGCAGTATTTT
j_call: TRBJ2-2; d_call: NA; v_call: TRBV19; clone_size: few; cdr3_aa: CASSSGQYTGELFF; cdr3_nt: TGTGCCAGTAGTTCCGGACAGTACACCGGGGAGCTGTTTTTT
j_call: TRBJ2-5; d_call: TRBD2; v_call: TRBV4-3; clone_size: NA; cdr3_aa: CASSQGLAGVLQETQYF; cdr3_nt: TGCGCCAGCAGCCAAGGACTAGCGGGGGTCCTCCAAGAGACCCAGTACTTC
j_call: TRBJ1-2; d_call: TRBD1; v_call: TRBV6-5; clone_size: NA; cdr3_aa: CASSYSGQGLYGYTF; cdr3_nt: TGTGCCAGCAGTTACTCTGGACAGGGGCTCTATGGCTACACCTTC
j_call: TRBJ1-2; d_call: TRBD1; v_call: TRBV27; clone_size: NA; cdr3_aa: CVSSPTGGYGYTF; cdr3_nt: TGTGTCAGCAGTCCAACAGGGGGGTATGGCTACACCTTC
j_call: TRBJ1-2; d_call: NA; v_call: TRBV3-1; clone_size: few; cdr3_aa: CASSQGDASYGYTF; cdr3_nt: TGTGCCAGCAGCCAAGGGGATGCCAGCTATGGCTACACCTTC
j_call: TRBJ1-1; d_call: NA; v_call: TRBV7-9; clone_size: many; cdr3_aa: CASSLLSANTEAFF; cdr3_nt: TGTGCCAGCAGCTTACTTTCAGCGAACACTGAAGCTTTCTTT
j_call: TRBJ2-7; d_call: NA; v_call: TRBV18; clone_size: NA; cdr3_aa: CASSPLTAEEQYF; cdr3_nt: TGTGCCAGCTCACCTCTCACAGCTGAAGAGCAGTACTTC
j_call: TRBJ1-1; d_call: NA; v_call: TRBV7-2; clone_size: few; cdr3_aa: CASSPRLSNTEAFF; cdr3_nt: TGTGCCAGCAGCCCCAGGCTGTCGAACACTGAAGCTTTCTTT
j_call: TRBJ2-1; d_call: TRBD1; v_call: TRBV9; clone_size: NA; cdr3_aa: CASSVRTGRGEQFF; cdr3_nt: TGTGCCAGCAGCGTAAGGACAGGGCGAGGTGAGCAGTTCTTC
j_call: TRBJ1-2; d_call: NA; v_call: TRBV5-1; clone_size: many; cdr3_aa: CASSLVGSGDGYTF; cdr3_nt: TGCGCCAGCAGCTTGGTTGGTTCCGGGGATGGCTACACCTTC
j_call: TRBJ1-5; d_call: NA; v_call: TRBV7-9; clone_size: few; cdr3_aa: CASSLATGGFQPQHF; cdr3_nt: TGTGCCAGCAGCTTGGCGACGGGGGGGTTTCAGCCCCAGCATTTT
j_call: TRBJ2-5; d_call: NA; v_call: TRBV25-1; clone_size: few; cdr3_aa: CASSEGGAPETQYF; cdr3_nt: TGTGCCAGCAGTGAGGGGGGGGCCCCAGAGACCCAGTACTTC
j_call: TRBJ2-1; d_call: NA; v_call: TRBV28; clone_size: few; cdr3_aa: CASTLSVGQGNEQFF; cdr3_nt: TGTGCCAGCACCCTAAGTGTGGGGCAGGGGAATGAGCAGTTCTTC
j_call: TRBJ2-1; d_call: NA; v_call: TRBV2; clone_size: NA; cdr3_aa: CASSDQGRGNEQFF; cdr3_nt: TGTGCCAGCAGTGACCAGGGCAGGGGCAATGAGCAGTTCTTC
j_call: TRBJ2-1; d_call: TRBD1; v_call: TRBV9; clone_size: NA; cdr3_aa: CASSPRPRQGEDEQFF; cdr3_nt: TGTGCCAGCAGCCCCCGGCCTCGACAGGGGGAGGATGAGCAGTTCTTC